Listed here is a single TCR beta chain. The data stem from a study of blood T cell repertoires in COVID-19. Looking at the study overall: There were acute and convalescent COVID-19 samples, and they came from the United States, Italy and Spain. PBMCs, B-cell-depleted T cells, or T cells provided the cDNA or gDNA that made up the material.

The CDR3 contains 15 residues. Germline values: CDR1 LGHDT, CDR2 YNNKEL (reference sequence). Trimming at V came to 6 bases and at J to 6 bases, leaving 11 bases not matched to a gene. Original processing methods: Using reference gene primer amplification, nucleated cell counts were estimated. The protocol was immunoSEQ multiplex PCR, while the TCRdb copy is restricted to in-frame clones and leaves out a portion. V and J calls and clone size come straight from that table; D and trimming were deduced from the DNA. The data show roughly 100,000 clones, approximately 90% seen once. The TCR comes from a man aged 45-65 years in a cohort sampled during active COVID-19. The chain is built from TRBV3-1 (or the pseudogene TRBV3-2) and TRBJ2-7; 10 bases map to TRBD2. Source material: peripheral blood. The CDR3 DNA is TGTGCCAGCAGTTCCAGCGGGGGGGTTTTGGGCGAGCAGTACTTC. As protein: CASSSSGGVLGEQYF.